The clone carrying this T cell receptor beta chain appeared a few times. Its target is not known. This sample stems from a study of cytomegalovirus exposure and HLA in healthy donors. The PCR made use of 60 Vbeta and 13 Jbeta primers. Method: immunoSEQ multiplex PCR; TCRdb's copy keeps in-frame clones and lacks some. The sample comprises 110,000 or so clones, about 13% of which are singletons, and 16% rests with the top ten. This cohort consisted of healthy bone marrow donors. The germline V gene has CDR1 MNHEY and CDR2 SVGAGI. V gave up 6 bases and J gave up 6 bases, with 12 bases separating them. This CDR3 region has 13 residues. The study, taken as a whole, reports: Specificity of three CMV-associated chains for CMV antigens was verified in vitro. For presence/absence analyses, sequencing depth was assumed to be roughly uniform across donors. Owing to their indistinguishability, certain V segments, notably TRBV6-2 and TRBV6-3, were excluded.

The receptor was isolated from a middle-aged man in good health and CMV-seropositive. Sequenced: PBMCs. The chain is built from TRBV6-5 and TRBJ2-1; TRBD1 is a possible D gene (5 bases). The CDR3 region has the DNA TGTGCCAGCAGCTGGGGCGGTTCCAATGAGCAGTTCTTC. This encodes CASSWGGSNEQFF.